The 13 T cell receptor beta chains listed next were all sequenced from one sample in a study of T cell responses to AZD1222 COVID-19 vaccine. Some clones are missing from TCRdb's copy, which holds only in-frame ones; the method was immunoSEQ multiplex PCR. The sample carries 65,000 to 90,000 clones, about 90% recorded once. Here the sequenced sample was peripheral blood, taken on day 0 of AZD1222 vaccination. The receptors originated from an adult in good health.

The rearrangement links TRBV14 to TRBJ2-5; D ambiguous. The CDR3 consists of 13 residues. V was shortened by 0 bases and J by 4 bases, with 6 bases between the two germline ends. In germline, CDR1 is SGHDN, CDR2 FVKESK. The DNA for the CDR3 is TGTGCCAGCAGCCAAGATTGGACAGAGACCCAGTACTTC. Its translation: CASSQDWTETQYF.

This sequence joins TRBV29-1 and TRBJ2-7; 9 positions agree with TRBD1. CDR3 length: 12 amino acids. Germline V gene sequence: CDR1 SQVTM, CDR2 ANQGSEA. V lost 7 bases, J lost 6 bases, and 7 bases stayed unmatched. In DNA form, the CDR3 reads TGCAGCGGGCAGGGGACAGGGACCGAGCAGTACTTC. Encoded protein: CSGQGTGTEQYF.

V gene TRBV19 combines with J gene TRBJ2-1; D is uncertain. This CDR3 has 16 residues. With 4 bases removed from V and 3 bases from J, the gap between germline ends came to 16 bases. From germline, CDR1 is LNHDA and CDR2 SQIVND (reference sequence). The DNA for the CDR3 is TGTGCCAGTAGTACCCCGACTGCAGCCGTCTACAATGAGCAGTTCTTC. As protein: CASSTPTAAVYNEQFF. Together with reference TRBV19 and TRBJ2-1, the CDR3 gives the full variable domain: DGGITQSPKYLFRKEGQNVTLSCEQNLNHDAMYWYRQDPGQGLRLIYYSQIVNDFQKGDIAEGYSVSREKKESFPLTVTSAQKNPTAFYLCASSTPTAAVYNEQFFGPGTRLTVL.

This clone was seen once. The chain combines TRBV28 with TRBJ1-6; D unresolved. Germline lookup yields CDR1 MDHEN and CDR2 SYDVKM. The CDR3 has 11 amino acids. V shed 6 bases and J shed 9 bases, with 6 bases lying between them. CDR3 protein: CASSRGSPLHF. The DNA of the CDR3 is TGTGCCAGCAGCCGGGGTTCACCCCTCCACTTT.

The V and J genes are TRBV23-1 and TRBJ2-1, with TRBD2 matching 9 bases. TRBV23-1 is an ORF; its function is uncertain. This CDR3 is 16 amino acids long. V was pared by 6 bases and J by 8 bases, with 14 bases of the junction left unmatched. The CDR3 bases are TGCGCCAGCAGCAATAGGGCCAGCGGGGGGTTCCATGAGCAGTTCTTC. Amino acid sequence: CASSNRASGGFHEQFF.

The rearrangement uses TRBV14 and TRBJ2-7, with D perhaps given as TRBD1 or TRBD2 (6 bases each). Trimming stripped 5 bases from V and 2 bases from J, with 10 bases between. The germline gives CDR1 SGHDN, CDR2 FVKESK. This CDR3 has 13 residues. CDR3 DNA: TGTGCCAGCAGCTTAAGGGGGGCCTACGAGCAGTACTTC. Its translation: CASSLRGAYEQYF.

The genes are TRBV2 and TRBJ1-5; D not resolved. This CDR3 is 14 amino acids long. The V and J ends lost 2 bases and 2 bases respectively, with 7 bases between them. Germline V gene lookup returns CDR1 SNHLY and CDR2 FYNNEI. The DNA of the CDR3 is TGTGCCAGCAGTGAATCTGTACGCAATCAGCCCCAGCATTTT. It codes for CASSESVRNQPQHF.

The rearrangement uses TRBV5-8 and TRBJ1-4; D is ambiguous. This CDR3 spans 13 amino acids. V was pared by 1 base and J by 7 bases, with 8 bases between. The germline V gene encodes CDR1 SGHTS and CDR2 YDEGEE. CDR3 loop: CASSLNRGEKLFF. CDR3 DNA: TGTGCCAGCAGCTTGAACCGAGGTGAAAAACTGTTTTTT.

The chain combines TRBV5-4 with TRBJ1-6, with TRBD1 as a possible D gene (6 bases). Germline CDR1 reads SGHNT; CDR2 reads YYREEE (reference sequence). The CDR3 loop spans 17 amino acids. V dropped 4 bases and J dropped 0 bases, with 14 bases sitting between them. The CDR3 nucleotides read TGTGCCAGCAGCCGATCAGGGGTGCCCTCCTATAATTCACCCCTCCACTTT. Residues: CASSRSGVPSYNSPLHF. The full variable domain, in which reference TRBV5-4 and TRBJ1-6 provide the parts outside the CDR3, is ETGVTQSPTHLIKTRGQQVTLRCSSQSGHNTVSWYQQALGQGPQFIFQYYREEENGRGNFPPRFSGLQFPNYSSELNVNALELDDSALYLCASSRSGVPSYNSPLHFGNGTRLTVT.

The genes are TRBV7-2 and TRBJ1-1; D is possibly TRBD1 (5 bases). The CDR3 has 14 residues. Germline values: CDR1 SGHTA, CDR2 FQGNSA. V was pared by 5 bases and J by 4 bases, with 14 bases between. The CDR3 region is CASSPRASVTEAFF. DNA of the CDR3: TGTGCCAGCAGCCCCAGGGCGTCGGTCACTGAAGCTTTCTTT.

The V call is TRBV2, the J call TRBJ1-5; possibly TRBD1 for D (6 bases). CDR1 and CDR2 from the germline V gene are SNHLY and FYNNEI. With 7 bases removed from V and 4 bases from J, the gap between germline ends came to 14 bases. This CDR3 comprises 14 residues. The CDR3 coding sequence is TGTGCCAGCACCGAGAGGGGGGTAAATCAGCCCCAGCATTTT. Translating it yields CASTERGVNQPQHF.

The V and J genes are TRBV10-3 and TRBJ1-4; 11 bases align to TRBD1. The CDR3 extends over 14 amino acids. The ends lost 4 bases at V and 7 bases at J; junction bases unmatched: 2. CDR1 is ENHRY and CDR2 is SYGVKD in the germline V gene. The CDR3 loop is CAISGDRGSEKLFF. Here the CDR3 DNA reads TGTGCCATCAGTGGGGACAGGGGGAGTGAAAAACTGTTTTTT.

The V call is TRBV5-4, the J call TRBJ1-2; tentatively, D is TRBD1 (6 bases). The CDR3 has 14 residues. Germline CDR1 reads SGHNT; CDR2 reads YYREEE (reference sequence). V lost 4 bases and J lost 0, with 10 bases in between. This CDR3 is CASSPGTTNYGYTF. The CDR3 bases are TGTGCCAGCAGCCCTGGGACAACTAACTATGGCTACACCTTC.